The T cell receptor beta chain under discussion was sequenced for a study of human T cells and chemical hapten exposure. Regarding time point: patch test 1, 2 weeks after DPC sensitization. The sample's treatment: therapeutic diphenylcyclopropenone sensitization with weekly scalp DPC. Study outcomes and limitations: Relative to control repertoires, expanded TCRs gave rise to significantly more large CDR3 similarity clusters.

Germline V gene lookup returns CDR1 LNHNV and CDR2 YYDKDF (reference sequence). The length of the CDR3 is 16 residues. Deletions cut 3 bases from V and 0 bases from J, with 12 bases between. In the original processing: Samples ranged from 23,224 to 690,600 TCRs, with a median of roughly 95,000. TCRdb used MiXCR to reprocess the RACE reads, holding one entry per CDR3 protein. None of the V and J calls come from the authors' own analysis; TCRdb made them. The table records about 120,000 distinct CDR3 sequences, roughly 13% of them present only once. This clonotype was counted between two and nine times. Its antigen is unidentified.

The J gene is TRBJ1-3, the V gene TRBV15; D uncertain. The source is a man between 18 and 35 years old with alopecia areata. Some clones in this sample may be carry-over from other donors' samples. Sequenced material: whole blood, taken in connection with sensitization to the hapten diphenylcyclopropenone (DPC). The CDR3 spells CATSRGQGSSGNTIYF. In nucleotides, the CDR3 is TGTGCCACCAGCAGGGGCCAAGGCAGCTCTGGAAACACCATATATTTT.